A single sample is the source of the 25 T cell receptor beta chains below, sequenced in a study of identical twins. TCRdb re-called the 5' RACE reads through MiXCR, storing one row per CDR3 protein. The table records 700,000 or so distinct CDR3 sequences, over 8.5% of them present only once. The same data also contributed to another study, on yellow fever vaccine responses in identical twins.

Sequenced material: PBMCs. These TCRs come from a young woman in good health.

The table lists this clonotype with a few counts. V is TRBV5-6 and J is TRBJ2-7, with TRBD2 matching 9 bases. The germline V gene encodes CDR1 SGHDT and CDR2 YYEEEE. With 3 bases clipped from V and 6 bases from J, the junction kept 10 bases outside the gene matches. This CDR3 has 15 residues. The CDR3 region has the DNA TGTGCCAGCAGCTCCCCCCGGCGGGAGGGCCTCGAGCAGTACTTC. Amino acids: CASSSPRREGLEQYF. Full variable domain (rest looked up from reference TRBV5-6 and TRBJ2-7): DAGVTQSPTHLIKTRGQQVTLRCSPKSGHDTVSWYQQALGQGPQFIFQYYEEEERQRGNFPDRFSGHQFPNYSSELNVNALLLGDSALYLCASSSPRREGLEQYFGPGTRLTVT.

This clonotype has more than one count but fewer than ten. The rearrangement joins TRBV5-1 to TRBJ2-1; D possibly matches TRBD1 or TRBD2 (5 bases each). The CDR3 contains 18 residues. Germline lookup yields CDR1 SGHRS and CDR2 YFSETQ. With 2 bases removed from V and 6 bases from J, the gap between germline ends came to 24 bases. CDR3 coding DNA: TGCGCCAGCAGCTTACTGAACCCGTGGGGCGGGCGTGGCAATGAGCAGTTCTTC. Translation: CASSLLNPWGGRGNEQFF.

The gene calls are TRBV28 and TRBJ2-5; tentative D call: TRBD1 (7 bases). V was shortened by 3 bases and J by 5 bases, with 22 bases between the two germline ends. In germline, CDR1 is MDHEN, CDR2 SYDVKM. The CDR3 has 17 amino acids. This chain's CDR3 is CASSFHSGGTYSETQYF. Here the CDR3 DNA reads TGTGCCAGCAGTTTCCACTCAGGGGGGACGTACTCGGAGACCCAGTACTTC.

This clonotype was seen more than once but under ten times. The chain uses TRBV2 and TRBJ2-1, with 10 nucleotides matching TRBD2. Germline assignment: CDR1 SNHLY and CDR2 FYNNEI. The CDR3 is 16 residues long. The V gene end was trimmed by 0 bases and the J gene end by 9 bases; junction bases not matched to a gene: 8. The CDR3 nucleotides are TGTGCCAGCAGTGAAGCGCTCAGCGGGGGGGCCAGTGAGCAGTTCTTC. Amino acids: CASSEALSGGASEQFF. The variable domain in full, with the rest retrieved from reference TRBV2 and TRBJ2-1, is EPEVTQTPSHQVTQMGQEVILRCVPISNHLYFYWYRQILGQKVEFLVSFYNNEISEKSEIFDDQFSVERPDGSNFTLKIRSTKLEDSAMYFCASSEALSGGASEQFFGPGTRLTVL.

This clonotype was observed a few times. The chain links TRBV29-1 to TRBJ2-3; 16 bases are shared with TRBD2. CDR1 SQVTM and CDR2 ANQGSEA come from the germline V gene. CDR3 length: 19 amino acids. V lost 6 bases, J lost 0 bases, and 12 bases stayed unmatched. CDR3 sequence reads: CSVRGLAGGQHPSTDTQYF. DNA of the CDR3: TGCAGCGTGAGGGGACTAGCGGGAGGGCAACACCCTAGCACAGATACGCAGTATTTT.

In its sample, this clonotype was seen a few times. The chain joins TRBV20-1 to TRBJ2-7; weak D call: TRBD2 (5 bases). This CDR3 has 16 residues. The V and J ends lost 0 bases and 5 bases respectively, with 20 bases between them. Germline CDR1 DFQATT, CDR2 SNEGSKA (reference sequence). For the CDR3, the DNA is TGCAGTGCTAGAGATTTGGGTAGACACCCCGGGGACGAGCAGTACTTC. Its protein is CSARDLGRHPGDEQYF.

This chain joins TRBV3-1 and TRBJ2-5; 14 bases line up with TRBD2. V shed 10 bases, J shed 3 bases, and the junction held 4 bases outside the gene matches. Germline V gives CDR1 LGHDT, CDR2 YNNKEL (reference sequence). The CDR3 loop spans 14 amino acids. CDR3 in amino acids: CATSGLAGEETQYF. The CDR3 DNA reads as TGTGCCACCTCGGGACTAGCGGGAGAAGAGACCCAGTACTTC.

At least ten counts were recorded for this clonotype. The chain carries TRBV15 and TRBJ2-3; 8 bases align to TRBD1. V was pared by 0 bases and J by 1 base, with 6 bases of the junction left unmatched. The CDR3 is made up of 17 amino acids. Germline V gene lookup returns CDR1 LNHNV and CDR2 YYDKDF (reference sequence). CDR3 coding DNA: TGTGCCACCAGCAGAGATCCTTGGGGACAGGGCACAGATACGCAGTATTTT. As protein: CATSRDPWGQGTDTQYF.

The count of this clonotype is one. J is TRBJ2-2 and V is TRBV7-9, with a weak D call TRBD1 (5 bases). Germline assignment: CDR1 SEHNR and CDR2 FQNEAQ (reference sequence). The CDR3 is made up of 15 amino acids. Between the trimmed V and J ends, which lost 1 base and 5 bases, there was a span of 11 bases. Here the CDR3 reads CASSLGQGPTGELFF. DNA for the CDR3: TGTGCCAGCAGCTTAGGCCAGGGTCCTACCGGGGAGCTGTTTTTT.

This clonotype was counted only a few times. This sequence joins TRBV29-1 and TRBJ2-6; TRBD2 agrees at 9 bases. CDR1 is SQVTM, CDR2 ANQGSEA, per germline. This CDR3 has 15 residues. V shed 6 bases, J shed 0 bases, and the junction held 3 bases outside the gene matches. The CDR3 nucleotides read TGCAGCGTGCGACTAGCGGACTCTGGGGCCAACGTCCTGACTTTC. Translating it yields CSVRLADSGANVLTF.

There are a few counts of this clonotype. In nucleotides, the CDR3 is TGTGCCAGCAGTCGCACAGGGGGGTGGGACAAAAACATTCAGTACTTC. Residues: CASSRTGGWDKNIQYF. V usage is TRBV28 and J usage is TRBJ2-4; the match to TRBD1 covers 8 bases. There are 16 residues in the CDR3. V was clipped by 5 bases and J by 3 bases; unmatched bases: 9. Germline V CDR1 and CDR2: MDHEN, SYDVKM.

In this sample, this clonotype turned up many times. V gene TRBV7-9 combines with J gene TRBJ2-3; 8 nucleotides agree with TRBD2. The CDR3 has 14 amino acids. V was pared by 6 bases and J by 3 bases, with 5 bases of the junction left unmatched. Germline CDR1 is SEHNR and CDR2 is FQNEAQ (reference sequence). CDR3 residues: CASSYSGVTDTQYF. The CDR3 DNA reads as TGTGCCAGCAGTTATAGCGGGGTGACAGATACGCAGTATTTT.

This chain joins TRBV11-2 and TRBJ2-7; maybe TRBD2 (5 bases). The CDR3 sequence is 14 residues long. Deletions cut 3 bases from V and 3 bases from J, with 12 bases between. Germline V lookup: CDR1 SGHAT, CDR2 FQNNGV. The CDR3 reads CASSFTGKDYEQYF. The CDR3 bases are TGTGCCAGCAGCTTCACGGGGAAGGACTACGAGCAGTACTTC.

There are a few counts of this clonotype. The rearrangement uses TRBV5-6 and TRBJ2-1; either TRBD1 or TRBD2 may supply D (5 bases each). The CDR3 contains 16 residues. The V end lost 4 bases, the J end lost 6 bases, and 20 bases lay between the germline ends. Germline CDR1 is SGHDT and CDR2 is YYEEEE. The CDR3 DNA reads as TGTGCCAGCAGCCCTAGGCGGGTACCTGGGGCCAATGAGCAGTTCTTC. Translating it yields CASSPRRVPGANEQFF. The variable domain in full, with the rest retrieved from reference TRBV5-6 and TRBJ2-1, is DAGVTQSPTHLIKTRGQQVTLRCSPKSGHDTVSWYQQALGQGPQFIFQYYEEEERQRGNFPDRFSGHQFPNYSSELNVNALLLGDSALYLCASSPRRVPGANEQFFGPGTRLTVL.

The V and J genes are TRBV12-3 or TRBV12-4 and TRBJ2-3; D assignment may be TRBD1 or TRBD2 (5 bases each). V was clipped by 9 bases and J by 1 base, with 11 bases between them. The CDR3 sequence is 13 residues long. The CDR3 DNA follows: TGTGCCAGTGGGGGTTCGGGCACAGATACGCAGTATTTT. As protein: CASGGSGTDTQYF.

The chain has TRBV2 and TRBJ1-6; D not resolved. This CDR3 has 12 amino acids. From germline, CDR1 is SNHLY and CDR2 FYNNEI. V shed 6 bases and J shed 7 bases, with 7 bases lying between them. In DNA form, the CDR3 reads TGTGCCAGCAGGGTAGAAAATTCACCCCTCCACTTT. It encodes CASRVENSPLHF.

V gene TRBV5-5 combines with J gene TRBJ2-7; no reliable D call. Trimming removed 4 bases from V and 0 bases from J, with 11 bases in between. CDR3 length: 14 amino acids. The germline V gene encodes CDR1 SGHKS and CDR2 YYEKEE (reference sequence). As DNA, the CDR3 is TGTGCCAGCAGCGCTTGGGTGAGCTCCTACGAGCAGTACTTC. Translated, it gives CASSAWVSSYEQYF.

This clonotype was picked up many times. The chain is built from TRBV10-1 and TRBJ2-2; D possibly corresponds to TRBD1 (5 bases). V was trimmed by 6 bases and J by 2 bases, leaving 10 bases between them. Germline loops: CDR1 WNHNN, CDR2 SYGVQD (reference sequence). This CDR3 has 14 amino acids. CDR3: CASRPQGNTGELFF. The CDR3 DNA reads TGCGCCAGCAGACCTCAGGGAAACACCGGGGAGCTGTTTTTT.

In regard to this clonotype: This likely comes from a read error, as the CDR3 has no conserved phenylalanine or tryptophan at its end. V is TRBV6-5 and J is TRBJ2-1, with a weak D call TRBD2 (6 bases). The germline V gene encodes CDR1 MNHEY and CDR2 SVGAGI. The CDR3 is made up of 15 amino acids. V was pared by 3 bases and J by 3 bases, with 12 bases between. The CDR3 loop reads CASSYKRGYYNEQFY. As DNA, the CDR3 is TGTGCCAGCAGTTATAAACGGGGGTACTACAATGAGCAGTTCTAC.

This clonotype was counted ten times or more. The CDR3: CASSLEKLTFSYNSPLHF. The CDR3 nucleotides are TGTGCCAGCAGCTTAGAGAAGTTGACGTTCTCCTATAATTCACCCCTCCACTTT. The V call is TRBV11-2, the J call TRBJ1-6; D is ambiguous. In germline, CDR1 is SGHAT, CDR2 FQNNGV. The CDR3 contains 18 residues. Trimming took 0 bases from V and 0 from J, leaving 12 bases between them.

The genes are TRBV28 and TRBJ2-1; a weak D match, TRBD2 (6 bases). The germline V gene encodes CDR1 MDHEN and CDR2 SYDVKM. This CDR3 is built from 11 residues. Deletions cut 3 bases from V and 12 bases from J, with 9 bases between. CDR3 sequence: CASSFGTLQFF. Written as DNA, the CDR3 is TGTGCCAGCAGTTTCGGGACTTTGCAGTTCTTC.

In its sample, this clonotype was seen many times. The CDR3 DNA follows: TGCAGCGGAAGATTGGCGGGAGATACGCAGTATTTT. It is translated as CSGRLAGDTQYF. V and J are TRBV29-1 and TRBJ2-3, with D tentatively TRBD2 (5 bases). CDR3 length: 12 residues. Germline CDR1 and CDR2: SQVTM and ANQGSEA. V lost 7 bases and J 5 bases, leaving 13 bases between the germline ends.

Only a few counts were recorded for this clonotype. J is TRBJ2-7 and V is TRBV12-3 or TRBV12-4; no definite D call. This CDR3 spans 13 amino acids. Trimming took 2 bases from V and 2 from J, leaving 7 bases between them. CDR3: CASSLKVTYEQYF. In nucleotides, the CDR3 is TGTGCCAGCAGTTTAAAGGTTACCTACGAGCAGTACTTC.

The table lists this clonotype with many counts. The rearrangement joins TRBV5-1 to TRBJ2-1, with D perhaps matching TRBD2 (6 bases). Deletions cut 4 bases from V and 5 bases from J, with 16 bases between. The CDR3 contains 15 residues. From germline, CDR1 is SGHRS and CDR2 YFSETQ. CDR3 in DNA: TGCGCCAGCAGCCAGATCGGGGGTTCGCACAATGAGCAGTTCTTC. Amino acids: CASSQIGGSHNEQFF. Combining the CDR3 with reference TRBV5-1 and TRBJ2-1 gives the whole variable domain KAGVTQTPRYLIKTRGQQVTLSCSPISGHRSVSWYQQTPGQGLQFLFEYFSETQRNKGNFPGRFSGRQFSNSRSEMNVSTLELGDSALYLCASSQIGGSHNEQFFGPGTRLTVL.

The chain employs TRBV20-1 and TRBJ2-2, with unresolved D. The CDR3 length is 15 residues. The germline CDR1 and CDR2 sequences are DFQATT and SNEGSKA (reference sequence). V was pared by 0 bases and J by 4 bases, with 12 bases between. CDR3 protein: CSARDLDSSTGELFF. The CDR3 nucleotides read TGCAGTGCTAGAGATCTAGACTCTTCCACCGGGGAGCTGTTTTTT.